The source of this TCR beta chain is a study of blood T cell repertoires in COVID-19 (dated by TCRdb to 2020 to 2021). About the study as a whole: Collaborator samples came from the United States, Italy and Spain and covered acute and convalescent phases of COVID-19. The material from the prospective study consisted of cDNA or gDNA derived from T cells, B-cell-depleted T cells, or PBMCs. Subjects who had been exposed to COVID-19, were actively infected with it, or had recovered from it provided the deeply sampled blood TCRbeta repertoires that made up the dataset. A freely available public database, intended as a resource for researchers studying the immune response to SARS-CoV-2, is where the repertoires were released. The samples were drawn from two sources: the first 160 participants of the ongoing ImmuneRACE study, and over 1,000 subjects contributed by 6 global collaborators. A de-identified subject ID, COVID-19 status, age in years and sex were almost always included in the sample metadata. Where available, HLA class I and class II types were taken from metadata supplied by the sample provider and were not determined by assay-based typing.

V sheds 0 bases and J sheds 1 base, leaving 12 bases between their ends. Counted from cysteine to phenylalanine, this CDR3 has 16 amino acids. Only the CDR3 region is kept as DNA, spanning 48 bases read in frame from base 1. From the germline V gene (reference sequence), CDR1 is SGHNT and CDR2 is YYREEE. TCRbeta CDR3 regions were amplified from genomic DNA using the immunoSEQ Assay, a bias-controlled multiplex PCR. In the source study's methods: Nucleated cell counts per sample were estimated from amplification of reference gene primers within the assay. To quantify the absolute abundance of each unique TCRbeta CDR3 rearrangement, sequence reads were collapsed and filtered. For each sample, productive Simpson clonality was calculated by taking the square root of Simpson's diversity index across productive rearrangements. The immuneACCESS repertoire file appears here via TCRdb, limited to in-frame rearrangements. These files lack a portion of the clones; in checked studies, under half of the deficit traces to unresolved V genes, and the cause of the others is not known. Clone size and the V and J calls come from that table; the DNA yielded D and trimming. This sample gives 200,000 to 250,000 clones in total; more than 70% of them show up just once. The ten largest clones represent around 2.8% of the sample.

On this clone itself: The antigen it recognizes is unknown. Per-nucleotide qualities are absent, and no much larger clonotype sits a single base away.

Each collaborating institution followed its own protocols to collect whole blood in K2EDTA tubes. For TCRbeta analysis, collaborator samples were shipped as frozen whole blood, as isolated PBMCs, or as DNA extracted from either sample type. The full study reports these points: The quantity of clinical and demographic metadata differed by source and by participant and was supplied without curation.

The TCR sequence derives from an older woman with acute or convalescent COVID-19. The chain links TRBV5-4 with TRBJ2-3; a weak D assignment points to TRBD1 (6 bases agree). The sequencing input was peripheral blood. This receptor has the CDR3 CASSLGGNRGTDTQYF. The sequenced DNA is TGTGCCAGCAGCTTGGGGGGAAACAGGGGCACAGATACGCAGTATTTT.